This T cell receptor beta chain was recorded in a study of shared clonotypes between healthy human individuals. As for this clone: Antigen unknown.

Whole-study results and caveats: What naive subsets generally showed was a larger estimated richness than memory subsets showed. Investigators collected only blood, and repertoires in tissues likely differ.

In the original processing: ImmunoSEQ only sent back junction sequences with no quality scores, so filtering was done differently. Using immunoSEQ multiplex PCR, the repertoire was profiled, and TCRdb retains in-frame clones only, with some absent. V and J calls and clone size are those listed in that table; D and trimming were worked out from the DNA. The sample holds just over 2,000,000 clones, 85% to 95% seen once. The naive CD8 subset, CD45RO-negative cells positively selected for CCR7, excluded terminally differentiated effector memory CD45RA+ cells. Recent acute infections and vaccinations were absent in the healthy HIV-negative adult donors. Germline-derived CDR1 and CDR2 are SGDLS and YYNGEE. Trimming cost V 0 bases and J 10 bases, with 11 bases left between them. This CDR3 is 13 amino acids long.

The sequence came from a man younger than 35 in good health. The genes are TRBV9 and TRBJ2-1; D gene uncertain. Sample: naive CD8+ T cells sorted from blood. The CDR3, as DNA: TGTGCCAGCAGCGTAGGACCCCAAGTGGAGCAGTTCTTC. Protein: CASSVGPQVEQFF.